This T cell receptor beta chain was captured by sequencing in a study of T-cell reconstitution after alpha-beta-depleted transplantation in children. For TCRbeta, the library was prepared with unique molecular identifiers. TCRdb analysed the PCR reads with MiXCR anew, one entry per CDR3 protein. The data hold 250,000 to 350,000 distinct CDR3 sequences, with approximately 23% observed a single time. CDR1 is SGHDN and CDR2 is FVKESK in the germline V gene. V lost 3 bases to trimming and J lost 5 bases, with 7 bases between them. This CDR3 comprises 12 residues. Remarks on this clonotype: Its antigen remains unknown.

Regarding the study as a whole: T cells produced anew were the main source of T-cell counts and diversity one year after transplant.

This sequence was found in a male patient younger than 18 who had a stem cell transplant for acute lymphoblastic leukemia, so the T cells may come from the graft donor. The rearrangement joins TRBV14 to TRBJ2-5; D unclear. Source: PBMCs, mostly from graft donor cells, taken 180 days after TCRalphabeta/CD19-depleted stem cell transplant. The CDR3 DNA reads TGTGCCAGCAGCCACTCGATGGAGACCCAGTACTTC. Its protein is CASSHSMETQYF. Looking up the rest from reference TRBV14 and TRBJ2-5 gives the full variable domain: EAGVTQFPSHSVIEKGQTVTLRCDPISGHDNLYWYRRVMGKEIKFLLHFVKESKQDESGMPNNRFLAERTGGTYSTLKVQPAELEDSGVYFCASSHSMETQYFGPGTRLLVL.